This T cell receptor (beta chain) was sequenced for a study of early T cells in non-severe SARS-CoV-2 infection (dated by TCRdb to the early 2020s). Regarding the research as a whole: Because TCR sequencing relied on bulk RNA taken from unsorted whole blood, pairing of alpha and beta chains was not possible. The full study reports these points: VDJdb matching was skewed toward anti-spike CD8 responses, so virus-specific expansions were likely underestimated and private and CD4 specificities were missed.

The library was generated by 5' RACE. The sequencer listed for this sample is NextSeq 500. In the TCR library protocol, unique molecular identifiers were attached to individual cDNA molecules to correct for PCR bias and sequencing error. Sequencing covered both TCR alpha and beta chains, and within each sample the abundances of alpha and beta sequences were tightly co-correlated. The published analysis was carried out like this. Decombinator V4 was used to annotate TCR sequences for V gene, J gene and CDR3. Expanded TCRs were defined as changing significantly between any two time points under a Poisson model with p below 0.0001. TCR abundances were normalised to the total number of TCRs sequenced per sample and expressed as counts per million. TRAV1-2 paired with TRAJ12, TRAJ20 or TRAJ33 defined MAIT TCRs, while TRAV10 paired with TRAJ18 defined iNKT TCRs. VDJdb, accessed 1 November 2021, was searched for CMV, EBV and SARS-CoV-2 annotated TCRs, with TCRs annotated for multiple antigens excluded. TCRdb cleaned the public reads at Q25 with fastp, built clones with MiXCR and kept in-frame beta chains. Every distinct CDR3 protein forms one entry, paired with its most common genes and DNA. What appears here as the V and J calls and clone size reflects TCRdb's work, not the paper's. The sample yields 50,000 to 65,000 distinct CDR3 sequences; 11% were counted once. The ten top clones hold about 2.8% of the sample.

This was a case-control study nested in a cohort of healthcare workers in London, UK, who had nasopharyngeal swab PCR tests and blood samples taken every week. Healthcare workers were recruited between 23 and 31 March 2020, during the week of the UK lockdown, and were followed weekly for up to 16 weeks. Reading the germline V gene (reference sequence) gives CDR1 MNHEY and CDR2 SMNVEV. Inclusive of the bounding cysteine and phenylalanine, the CDR3 is 15 residues long. Only the CDR3 DNA stays, 45 bases, in frame from base 1. The germline V and J ends show losses of 6 bases and 9 bases respectively, and no gene match explains 12 bases of the junction. About this clonotype itself: The target of this receptor is not known. Per-base qualities were not stored, and no clone one base away is much larger.

The specimen comprised whole blood, sampled at baseline. This clonotype originated in an adult who was a healthcare worker with PCR-confirmed SARS-CoV-2 infection or an uninfected control (not recorded which). The rearrangement combines TRBV27 with TRBJ2-1; 9 of the junction bases match TRBD2. This receptor has the CDR3 CASSRGLAITGEQFF. The DNA reads TGTGCCAGCAGCCGCGGACTAGCGATTACTGGTGAGCAGTTCTTC.